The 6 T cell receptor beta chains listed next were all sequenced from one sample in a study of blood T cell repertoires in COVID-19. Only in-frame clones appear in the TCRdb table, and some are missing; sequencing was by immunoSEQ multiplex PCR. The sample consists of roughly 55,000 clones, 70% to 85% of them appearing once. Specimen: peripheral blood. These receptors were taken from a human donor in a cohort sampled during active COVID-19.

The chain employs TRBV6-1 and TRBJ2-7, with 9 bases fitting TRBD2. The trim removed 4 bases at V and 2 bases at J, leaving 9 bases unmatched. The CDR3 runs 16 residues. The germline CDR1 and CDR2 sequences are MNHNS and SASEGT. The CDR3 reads CASSGGMTSGTYEQYF. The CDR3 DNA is TGTGCCAGCAGTGGTGGGATGACTAGCGGAACCTACGAGCAGTACTTC.

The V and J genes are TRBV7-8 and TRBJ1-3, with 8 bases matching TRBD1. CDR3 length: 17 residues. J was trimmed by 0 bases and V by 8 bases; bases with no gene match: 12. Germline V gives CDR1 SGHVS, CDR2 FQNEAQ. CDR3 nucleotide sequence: TGTGCCAGCTACGTCGGGAGCAGGGGGCTCTCTGGAAACACCATATATTTT. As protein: CASYVGSRGLSGNTIYF.

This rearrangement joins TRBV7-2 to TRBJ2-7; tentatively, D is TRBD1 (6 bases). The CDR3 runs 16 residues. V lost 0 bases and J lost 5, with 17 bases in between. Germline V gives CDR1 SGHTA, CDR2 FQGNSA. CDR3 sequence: CASSLALGTGYHEQYF. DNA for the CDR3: TGTGCCAGCAGCTTAGCGTTAGGAACAGGGTACCACGAGCAGTACTTC.

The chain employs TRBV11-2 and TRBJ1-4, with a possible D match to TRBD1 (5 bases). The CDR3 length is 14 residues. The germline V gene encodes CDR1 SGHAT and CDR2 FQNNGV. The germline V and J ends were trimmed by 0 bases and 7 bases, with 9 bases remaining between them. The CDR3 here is CASSLERGGEKLFF. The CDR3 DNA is TGTGCCAGCAGCTTAGAGCGGGGGGGTGAAAAACTGTTTTTT.

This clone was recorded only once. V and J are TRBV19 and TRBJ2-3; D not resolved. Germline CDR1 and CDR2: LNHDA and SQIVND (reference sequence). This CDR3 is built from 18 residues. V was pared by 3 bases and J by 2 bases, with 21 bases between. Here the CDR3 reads CASSIFGSPSLFTDTQYF. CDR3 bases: TGTGCCAGTAGTATCTTCGGGTCACCCAGCCTCTTCACAGATACGCAGTATTTT.

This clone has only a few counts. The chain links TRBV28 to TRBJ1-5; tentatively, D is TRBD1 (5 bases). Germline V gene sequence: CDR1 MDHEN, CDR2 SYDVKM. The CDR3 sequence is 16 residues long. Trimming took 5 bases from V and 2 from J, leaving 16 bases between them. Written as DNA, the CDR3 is TGTGCCAGCAGTCGCCGTGTAGGGGTGGGCAATCAGCCCCAGCATTTT. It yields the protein CASSRRVGVGNQPQHF.